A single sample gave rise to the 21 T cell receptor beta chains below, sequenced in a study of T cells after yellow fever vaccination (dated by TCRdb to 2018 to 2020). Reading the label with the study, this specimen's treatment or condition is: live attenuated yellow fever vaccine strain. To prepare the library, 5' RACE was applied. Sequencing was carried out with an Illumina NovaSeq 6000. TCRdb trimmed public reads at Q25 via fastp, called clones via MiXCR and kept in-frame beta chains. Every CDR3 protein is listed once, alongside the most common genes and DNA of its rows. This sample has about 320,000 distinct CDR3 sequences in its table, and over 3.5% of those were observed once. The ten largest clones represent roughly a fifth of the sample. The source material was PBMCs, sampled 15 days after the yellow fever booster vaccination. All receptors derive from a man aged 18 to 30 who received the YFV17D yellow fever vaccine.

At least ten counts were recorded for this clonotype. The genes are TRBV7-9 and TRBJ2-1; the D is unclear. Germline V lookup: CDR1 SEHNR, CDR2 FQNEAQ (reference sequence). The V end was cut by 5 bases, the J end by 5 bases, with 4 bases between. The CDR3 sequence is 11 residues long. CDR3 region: CASSRNNEQFF. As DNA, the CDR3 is TGTGCCAGCAGCCGCAACAATGAGCAGTTCTTC.

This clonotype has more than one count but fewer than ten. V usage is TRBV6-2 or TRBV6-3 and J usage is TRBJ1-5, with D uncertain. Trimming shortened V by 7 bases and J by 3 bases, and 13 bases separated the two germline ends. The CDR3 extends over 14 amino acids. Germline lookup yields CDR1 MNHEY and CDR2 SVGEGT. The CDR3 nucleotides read TGTGCCAGCACCCGGAGGGCCTACAATCAGCCCCAGCATTTT. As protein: CASTRRAYNQPQHF.

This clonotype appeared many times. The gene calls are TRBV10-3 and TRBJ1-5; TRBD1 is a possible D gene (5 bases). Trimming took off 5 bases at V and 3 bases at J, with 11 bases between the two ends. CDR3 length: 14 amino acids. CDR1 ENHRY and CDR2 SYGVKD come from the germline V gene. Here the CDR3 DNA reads TGTGCCATCAGTCATTCGGGGCTCAATCAGCCCCAGCATTTT. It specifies CAISHSGLNQPQHF.

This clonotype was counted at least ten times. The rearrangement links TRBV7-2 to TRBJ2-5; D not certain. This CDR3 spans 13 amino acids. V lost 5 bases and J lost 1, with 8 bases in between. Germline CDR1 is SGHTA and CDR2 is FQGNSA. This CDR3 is CASSRATQETQYF. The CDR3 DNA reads TGTGCCAGCAGCCGAGCGACCCAAGAGACCCAGTACTTC.

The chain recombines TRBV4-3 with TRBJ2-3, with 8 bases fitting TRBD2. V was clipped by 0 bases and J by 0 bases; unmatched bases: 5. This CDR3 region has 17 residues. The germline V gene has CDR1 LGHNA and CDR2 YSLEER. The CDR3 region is CASSQESERGSTDTQYF. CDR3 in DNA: TGCGCCAGCAGCCAAGAGTCCGAGCGGGGGAGCACAGATACGCAGTATTTT.

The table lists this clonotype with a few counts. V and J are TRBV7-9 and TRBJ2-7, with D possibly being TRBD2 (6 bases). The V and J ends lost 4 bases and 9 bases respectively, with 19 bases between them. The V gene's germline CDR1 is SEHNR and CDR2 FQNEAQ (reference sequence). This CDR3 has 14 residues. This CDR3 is CASSSSGAIVAQYV. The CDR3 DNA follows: TGTGCCAGCAGCTCCTCGGGAGCGATTGTGGCGCAGTACGTC.

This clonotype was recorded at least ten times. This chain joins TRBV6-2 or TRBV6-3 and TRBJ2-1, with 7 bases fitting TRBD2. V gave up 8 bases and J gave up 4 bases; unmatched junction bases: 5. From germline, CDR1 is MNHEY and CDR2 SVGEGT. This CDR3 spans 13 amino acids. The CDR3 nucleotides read TGTGCCAGCCAGCGGGACTTATACAATGAGCAGTTCTTC. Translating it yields CASQRDLYNEQFF.

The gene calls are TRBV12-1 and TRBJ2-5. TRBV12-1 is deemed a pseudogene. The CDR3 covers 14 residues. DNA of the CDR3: TGTGCCAGCAGCTTTAGCGGGCTCCAAGAGACCCAGTACTTC. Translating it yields CASSFSGLQETQYF.

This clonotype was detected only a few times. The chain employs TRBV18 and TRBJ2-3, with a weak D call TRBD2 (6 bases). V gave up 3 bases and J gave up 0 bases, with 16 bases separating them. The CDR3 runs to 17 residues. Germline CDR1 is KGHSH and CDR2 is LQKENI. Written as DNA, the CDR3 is TGTGCCAGCTCACCCTCCCCCTCCGGGACTAGCACAGATACGCAGTATTTT. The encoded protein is CASSPSPSGTSTDTQYF.

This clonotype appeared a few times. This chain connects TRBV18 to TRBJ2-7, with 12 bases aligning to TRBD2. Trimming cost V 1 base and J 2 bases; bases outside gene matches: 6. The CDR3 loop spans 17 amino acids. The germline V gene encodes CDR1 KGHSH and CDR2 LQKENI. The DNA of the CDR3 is TGTGCCAGCTCACCACATGGACTAGCGGGACCTCCCTACGAGCAGTACGTC. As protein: CASSPHGLAGPPYEQYV.

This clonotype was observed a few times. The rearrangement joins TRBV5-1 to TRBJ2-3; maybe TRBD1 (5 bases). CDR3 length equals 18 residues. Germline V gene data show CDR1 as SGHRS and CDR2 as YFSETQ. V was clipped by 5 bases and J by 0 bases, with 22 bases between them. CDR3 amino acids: CASRLFYGQPPSTDTQYF. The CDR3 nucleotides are TGCGCCAGCAGACTGTTCTACGGACAACCGCCTAGCACAGATACGCAGTATTTT.

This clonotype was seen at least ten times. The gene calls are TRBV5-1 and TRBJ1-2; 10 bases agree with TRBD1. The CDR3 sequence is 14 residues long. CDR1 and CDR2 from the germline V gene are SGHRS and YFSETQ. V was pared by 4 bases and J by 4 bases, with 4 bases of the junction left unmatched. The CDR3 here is CASSPGTGAYGYTF. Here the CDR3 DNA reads TGCGCCAGCAGCCCCGGGACAGGGGCCTATGGCTACACCTTC.

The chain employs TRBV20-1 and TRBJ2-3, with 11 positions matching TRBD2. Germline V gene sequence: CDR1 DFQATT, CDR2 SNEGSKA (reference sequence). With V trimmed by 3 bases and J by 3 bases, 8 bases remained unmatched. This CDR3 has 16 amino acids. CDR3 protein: CSASWLAGGYTDTQYF. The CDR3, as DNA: TGCAGTGCTAGTTGGTTAGCGGGGGGGTATACAGATACGCAGTATTTT.

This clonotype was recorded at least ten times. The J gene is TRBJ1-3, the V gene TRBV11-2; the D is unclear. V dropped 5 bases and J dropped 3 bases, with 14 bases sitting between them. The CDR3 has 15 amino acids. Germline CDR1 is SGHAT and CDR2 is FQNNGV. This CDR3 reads CASSPPLGFGNTIYF. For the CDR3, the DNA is TGTGCCAGCAGCCCCCCCCTCGGGTTTGGAAACACCATATATTTT.

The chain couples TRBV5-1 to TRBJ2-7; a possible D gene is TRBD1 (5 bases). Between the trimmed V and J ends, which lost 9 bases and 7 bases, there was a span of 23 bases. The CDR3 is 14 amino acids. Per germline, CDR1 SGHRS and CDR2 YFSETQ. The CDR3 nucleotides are TGCGCCACCTCATTGGGGCCGACTTCGAGGGAGCAGTACGTC. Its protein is CATSLGPTSREQYV.

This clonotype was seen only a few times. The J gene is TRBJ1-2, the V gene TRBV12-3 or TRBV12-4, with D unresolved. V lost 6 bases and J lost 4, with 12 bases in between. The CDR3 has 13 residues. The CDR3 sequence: CASSPWGGYGYTF. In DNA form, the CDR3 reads TGTGCCAGCAGCCCGTGGGGAGGCTATGGCTACACCTTC.

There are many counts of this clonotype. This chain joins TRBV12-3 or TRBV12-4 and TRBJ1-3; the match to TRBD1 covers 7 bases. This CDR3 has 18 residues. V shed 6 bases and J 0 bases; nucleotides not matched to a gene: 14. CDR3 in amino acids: CASSSRTGSLPSGNTIYF. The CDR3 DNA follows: TGTGCCAGCAGCTCCCGGACAGGATCGCTCCCCTCTGGAAACACCATATATTTT.

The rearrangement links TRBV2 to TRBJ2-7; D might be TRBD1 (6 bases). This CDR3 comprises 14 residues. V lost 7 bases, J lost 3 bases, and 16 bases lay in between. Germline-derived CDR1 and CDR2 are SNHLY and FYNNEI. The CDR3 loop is CASIRNQGSYEQYF. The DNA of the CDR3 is TGTGCCAGCATCAGAAACCAGGGGAGCTACGAGCAGTACTTC.

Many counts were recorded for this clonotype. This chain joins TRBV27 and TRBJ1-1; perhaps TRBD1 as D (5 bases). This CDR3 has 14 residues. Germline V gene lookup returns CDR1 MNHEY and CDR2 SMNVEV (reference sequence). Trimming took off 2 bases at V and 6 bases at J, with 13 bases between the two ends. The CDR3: CASSLLGQGAEAFF. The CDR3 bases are TGTGCCAGCAGTTTACTAGGTCAGGGCGCTGAAGCTTTCTTT.

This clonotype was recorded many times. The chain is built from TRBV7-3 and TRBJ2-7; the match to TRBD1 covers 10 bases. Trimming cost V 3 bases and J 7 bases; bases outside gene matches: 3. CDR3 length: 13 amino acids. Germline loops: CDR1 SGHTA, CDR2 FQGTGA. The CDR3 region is CASSFRDRGEQYF. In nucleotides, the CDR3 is TGTGCCAGCAGCTTCCGGGACAGGGGTGAGCAGTACTTC.

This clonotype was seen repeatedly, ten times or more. In nucleotides, the CDR3 is TGCAGTGCTTTGTCACTGAAGACAGGGGTATATGGCTACACCTTC. Encoded protein: CSALSLKTGVYGYTF. The chain couples TRBV20-1 to TRBJ1-2, with 8 bases fitting TRBD1. Germline V gives CDR1 DFQATT, CDR2 SNEGSKA (reference sequence). The ends lost 5 bases at V and 5 bases at J; junction bases unmatched: 13. The CDR3 totals 15 residues.